This T cell receptor (beta chain) appears in the sequencing data of a study of spatial heterogeneity in lung cancer. Time point of the sample: sample taken at primary tumor resection. Frozen PBMC, nontumor lung or tumor provided whole RNA, which was sequenced unsorted. TCRdb reprocessed the 5' RACE reads with MiXCR, giving one entry per CDR3 protein. The data show tens of thousands of distinct CDR3 sequences, with roughly 5.6% seen just once and 29% held by the top ten. There are many counts of this clonotype. The CDR3 loop spans 13 amino acids. The germline V gene encodes CDR1 SNHLY and CDR2 FYNNEI. The V segment lost 7 bases and the J segment 8 bases; nucleotides outside the gene matches: 8.

This TCR was recovered from a female donor with early-stage non-small cell lung cancer. J is TRBJ2-1 and V is TRBV2; 7 bases match TRBD1. Specimen: PBMCs, collected at surgery. CDR3 region: CASTRQGPYEQFF. Here the CDR3 DNA reads TGTGCCAGCACCCGACAGGGTCCGTATGAGCAGTTCTTC.